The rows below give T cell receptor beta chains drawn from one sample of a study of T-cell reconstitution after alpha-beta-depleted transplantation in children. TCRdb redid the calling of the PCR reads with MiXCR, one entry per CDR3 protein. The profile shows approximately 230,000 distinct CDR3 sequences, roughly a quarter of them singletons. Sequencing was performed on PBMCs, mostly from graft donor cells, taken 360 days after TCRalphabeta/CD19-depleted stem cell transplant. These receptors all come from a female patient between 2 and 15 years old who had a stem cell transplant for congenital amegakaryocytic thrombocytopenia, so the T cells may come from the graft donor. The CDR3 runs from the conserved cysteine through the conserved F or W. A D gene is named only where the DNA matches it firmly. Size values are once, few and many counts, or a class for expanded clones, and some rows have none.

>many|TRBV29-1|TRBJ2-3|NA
CSVKGGASTDTQYF
TGCAGCGTTAAAGGAGGGGCTAGCACAGATACGCAGTATTTT
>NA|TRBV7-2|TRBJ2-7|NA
CASSPKTGLAYEQYF
TGTGCCAGCAGCCCTAAAACAGGGTTAGCCTACGAGCAGTACTTC
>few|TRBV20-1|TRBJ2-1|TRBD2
CSARVRMGLAVQSSYNEQFF
TGCAGTGCTAGAGTTCGTATGGGACTAGCGGTCCAGAGCTCCTACAATGAGCAGTTCTTC
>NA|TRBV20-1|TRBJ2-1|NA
CSARASGSGQFF
TGCAGTGCTAGAGCCTCAGGGTCTGGGCAGTTCTTC
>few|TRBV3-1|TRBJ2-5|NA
CASSLRTGGVETQYF
TGTGCCAGCAGCCTACGCACGGGGGGCGTGGAGACCCAGTACTTC
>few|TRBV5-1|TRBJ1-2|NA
CASSFSPDRSYGYTF
TGCGCCAGCAGCTTTTCCCCGGACAGAAGCTATGGCTACACCTTC
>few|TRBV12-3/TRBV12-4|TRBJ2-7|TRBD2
CASSWGPTSGSYEQYF
TGTGCCAGCAGTTGGGGACCGACTAGCGGGAGCTACGAGCAGTACTTC
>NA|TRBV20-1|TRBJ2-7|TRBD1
CSARTGGPYEQYF
TGCAGTGCTAGAACAGGGGGACCTTACGAGCAGTACTTC
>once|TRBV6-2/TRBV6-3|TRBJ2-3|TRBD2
CASSSLAGSTDTQYF
TGTGCCAGCAGTTCCTTAGCGGGGAGCACAGATACGCAGTATTTT
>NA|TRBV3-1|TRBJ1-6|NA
CASSQEGFAYNSPLHF
TGTGCCAGCAGCCAAGAGGGGTTTGCCTATAATTCACCCCTCCACTTT
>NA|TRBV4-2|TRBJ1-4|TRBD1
CASSQSHRGPGDEKLFF
TGTGCCAGCAGCCAATCACACAGGGGTCCGGGTGATGAAAAACTGTTTTTT
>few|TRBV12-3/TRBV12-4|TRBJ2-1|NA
CASSAPLGPSYNEQFF
TGTGCCAGCAGTGCCCCTCTAGGGCCCTCCTACAATGAGCAGTTCTTC
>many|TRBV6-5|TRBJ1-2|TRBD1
CASSPGQGVYGYTF
TGTGCCAGCAGCCCGGGACAGGGGGTCTATGGCTACACCTTC
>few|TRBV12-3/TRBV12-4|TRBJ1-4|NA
CASAGVNEKLFF
TGTGCCAGTGCAGGGGTTAATGAAAAACTGTTTTTT
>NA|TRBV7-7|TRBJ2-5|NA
CASSRFAPDETQYF
TGTGCCAGCAGCCGCTTTGCACCGGATGAGACCCAGTACTTC
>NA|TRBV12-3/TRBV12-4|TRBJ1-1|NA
CASSFLGKSLTEAFF
TGTGCCAGCAGTTTTCTGGGCAAGAGTCTGACTGAAGCTTTCTTT
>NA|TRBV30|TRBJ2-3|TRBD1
CAWTGQDTDTQYF
TGTGCCTGGACCGGACAGGACACAGATACGCAGTATTTT
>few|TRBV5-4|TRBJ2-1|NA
CASSLGASLPYNEQFF
TGTGCCAGCAGCTTGGGGGCTAGCCTCCCCTACAATGAGCAGTTCTTC
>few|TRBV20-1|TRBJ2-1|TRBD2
CSAIGRGGPWNEQFF
TGCAGTGCTATCGGGAGGGGGGGGCCTTGGAATGAGCAGTTCTTC
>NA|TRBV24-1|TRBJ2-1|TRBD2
CATSDPPGLAGGSSYNEQFF
TGTGCCACCAGTGACCCACCGGGACTAGCGGGAGGGAGCTCCTACAATGAGCAGTTCTTC
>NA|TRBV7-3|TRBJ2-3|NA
CASAAQGGTDTQYF
TGTGCCAGCGCTGCACAGGGGGGGACAGATACGCAGTATTTT
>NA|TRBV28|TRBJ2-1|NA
CASSLWFLAHEQFF
TGTGCCAGCAGTTTATGGTTCCTAGCACATGAGCAGTTCTTC
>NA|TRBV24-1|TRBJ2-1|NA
CATSDFGGPPGDEQFF
TGTGCCACCAGTGATTTTGGAGGGCCCCCCGGGGACGAGCAGTTCTTC
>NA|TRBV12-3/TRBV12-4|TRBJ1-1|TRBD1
CASSLPTGGSRAEAFF
TGTGCCAGCAGTCTTCCCACAGGGGGCAGTCGGGCTGAAGCTTTCTTT
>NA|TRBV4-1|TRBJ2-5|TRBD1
CASSQPGTGEETQYF
TGCGCCAGCAGCCAACCTGGGACAGGGGAAGAGACCCAGTACTTC
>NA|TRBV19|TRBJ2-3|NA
CASSMRGNTDTQYF
TGTGCCAGTAGTATGAGGGGCAACACAGATACGCAGTATTTT
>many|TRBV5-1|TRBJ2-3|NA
CASSLDGGTPSGDTQYF
TGCGCCAGCAGCTTGGATGGCGGGACACCTTCGGGAGATACGCAGTATTTT
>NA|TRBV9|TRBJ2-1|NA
CASSAHRGDEQFF
TGTGCCAGCAGCGCACATAGAGGGGATGAGCAGTTCTTC
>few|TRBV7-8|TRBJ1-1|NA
CASSLGGLYTEAFF
TGTGCCAGCAGCTTAGGGGGACTTTACACTGAAGCTTTCTTT
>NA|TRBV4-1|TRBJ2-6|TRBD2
CASSQGVAGGPSSGANVLTF
TGCGCCAGCAGCCAAGGAGTAGCGGGAGGCCCAAGCTCTGGGGCCAACGTCCTGACTTTC
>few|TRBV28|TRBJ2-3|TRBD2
CASSSGLVGTDTQYF
TGTGCCAGCAGTTCAGGACTAGTTGGCACAGATACGCAGTATTTT
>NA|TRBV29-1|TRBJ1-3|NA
CSTISGNTIYF
TGCAGCACAATCTCTGGAAACACCATATATTTT
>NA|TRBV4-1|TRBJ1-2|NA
CASSRHRDRNYGYTF
TGCGCCAGCAGCCGTCACCGGGACCGAAACTATGGCTACACCTTC
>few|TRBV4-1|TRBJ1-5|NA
CASSQQLIAGRNQPQHF
TGCGCCAGCAGCCAGCAGTTGATAGCAGGACGGAATCAGCCCCAGCATTTT
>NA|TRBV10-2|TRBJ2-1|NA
CASNPTSHNEQFF
TGCGCCAGCAATCCGACTAGTCACAATGAGCAGTTCTTC
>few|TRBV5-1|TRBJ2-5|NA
CASSLVQLETQYF
TGCGCCAGCAGCTTGGTTCAGTTGGAGACCCAGTACTTC
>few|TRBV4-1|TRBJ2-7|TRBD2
CASSQVLAVGEQYF
TGCGCCAGCAGCCAAGTACTAGCGGTGGGGGAGCAGTACTTC
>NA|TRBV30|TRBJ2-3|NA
CAWSVKGDTQYF
TGTGCCTGGAGTGTTAAGGGGGATACGCAGTATTTT
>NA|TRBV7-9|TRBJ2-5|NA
CASSRYWTEGNQETQYF
TGTGCCAGCAGCCGCTATTGGACGGAAGGAAATCAAGAGACCCAGTACTTC
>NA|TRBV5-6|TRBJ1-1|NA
CASSSAAPSEVAFF
TGTGCCAGCAGCTCGGCGGCCCCCTCGGAGGTCGCTTTCTTT
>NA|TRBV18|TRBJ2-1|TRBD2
CASSPDRTGTSGIDEQFF
TGTGCCAGCTCACCCGACCGCACTGGGACTAGCGGGATCGATGAGCAGTTCTTC
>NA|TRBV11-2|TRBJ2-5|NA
CASSLFPEETQYF
TGTGCCAGCAGCTTATTTCCGGAAGAGACCCAGTACTTC
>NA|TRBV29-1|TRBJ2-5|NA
CSVEMAGLGETQYF
TGCAGCGTTGAAATGGCCGGATTGGGGGAGACCCAGTACTTC
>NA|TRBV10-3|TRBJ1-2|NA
CATSVERDYGYTF
TGTGCCACCAGTGTGGAGAGGGACTATGGCTACACCTTC
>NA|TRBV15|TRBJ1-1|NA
CATSRGLLDTEAFF
TGTGCCACCAGCAGAGGTCTGCTCGACACTGAAGCTTTCTTT
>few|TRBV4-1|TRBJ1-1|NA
CASSQTLGNTEAFF
TGCGCCAGCAGCCAAACCCTGGGGAACACTGAAGCTTTCTTT
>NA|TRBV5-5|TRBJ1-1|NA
CASSTEPTGSLRAFF
TGTGCCAGCAGCACCGAACCAACAGGTTCCCTTAGAGCTTTCTTT
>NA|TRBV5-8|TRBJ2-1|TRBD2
CASSPHGLALYNEQFF
TGTGCCAGCAGCCCACACGGACTAGCTCTATACAATGAGCAGTTCTTC
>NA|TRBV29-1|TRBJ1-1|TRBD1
CSVFGTGIMNTEAFF
TGCAGCGTTTTCGGGACAGGGATTATGAACACTGAAGCTTTCTTT
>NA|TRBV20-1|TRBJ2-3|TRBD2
CSAPTSGGGSTDTQYF
TGCAGTGCCCCCACTAGCGGGGGGGGTAGCACAGATACGCAGTATTTT
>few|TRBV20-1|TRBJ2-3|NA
CSAPQARGTDTQYF
TGCAGTGCCCCGCAGGCCAGGGGCACAGATACGCAGTATTTT
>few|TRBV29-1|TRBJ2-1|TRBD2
CSVGYLAGGPQDEQFF
TGCAGCGTTGGCTATTTAGCGGGGGGCCCCCAGGATGAGCAGTTCTTC
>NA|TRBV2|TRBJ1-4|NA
CASRPSPATNEKLFF
TGTGCCAGCAGACCTTCACCTGCAACTAATGAAAAACTGTTTTTT
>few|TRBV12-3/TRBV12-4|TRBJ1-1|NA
CASSPKTGNTEAFF
TGTGCCAGCAGTCCGAAGACAGGGAACACTGAAGCTTTCTTT